This T cell receptor (beta chain) was sequenced in a study of T cell repertoires in cytomegalovirus infection. Study overall: The authors used CMV epitopes that were HLA-C-restricted (recently identified) and HLA-B-restricted (well studied).

Study-wide findings and caveats: The cumulative frequency of public TCR beta families distinguished individuals who carried CMV together with the relevant HLA.

This clonotype was seen a few times. What it binds is not known. This CDR3 comprises 14 residues. The V and J ends lost 1 base and 6 bases respectively, with 9 bases between them. Germline values: CDR1 SGHTA, CDR2 FQGNSA. TCRdb reprocessed the reads with MiXCR, giving one entry per CDR3 protein. Of 680,000 or so distinct CDR3 sequences in the sample, around 30% were seen once. The material was cultured PBMCs, obtained from culture after CMV antigen stimulation. The clonotype originates from a human donor in good health (CMV status not recorded). Some clones in this sample may be carry-over from other donors' samples. The chain links TRBV7-2 to TRBJ2-2; no firm D call. The DNA of the CDR3 is TGTGCCAGCAGCTTAGTATCTAGTTCCGGGGAGCTGTTTTTT. Encoded protein: CASSLVSSSGELFF.